This T cell receptor (beta chain) was recovered during a study of cytomegalovirus exposure and HLA in healthy donors. Study results and limitations: Earlier findings revealed that most TCR beta V segments proved productive either about 87% or about 30% of the time. Donors were assumed by presence/absence analyses to have roughly uniform sequencing depth.

Of note for this clone: Its target is unknown.

CDR1 is MDHEN and CDR2 is SYDVKM in the germline V gene. This CDR3 region has 13 residues. V lost 10 bases and J lost 10; bases outside the gene matches: 13. Nominally healthy donors were sampled, though unrecorded immune exposures were likely. A multiplex PCR was run with 60 Vbeta primers and 13 Jbeta primers. This table comes from immunoSEQ multiplex PCR, and its TCRdb copy is limited to in-frame clones, with some not included. The data hold approximately 130,000 clones, with around 77% observed a single time. This rearrangement joins TRBV28 to TRBJ2-1, with 7 bases matching TRBD1. The material sequenced was PBMCs. This receptor was taken from a man aged 50 or older in good health and CMV-seronegative. In DNA, the CDR3 is TGTGCCACCGACAGGGTAAGGGGCCGCGAGCAGTTCTTC. Protein sequence: CATDRVRGREQFF.